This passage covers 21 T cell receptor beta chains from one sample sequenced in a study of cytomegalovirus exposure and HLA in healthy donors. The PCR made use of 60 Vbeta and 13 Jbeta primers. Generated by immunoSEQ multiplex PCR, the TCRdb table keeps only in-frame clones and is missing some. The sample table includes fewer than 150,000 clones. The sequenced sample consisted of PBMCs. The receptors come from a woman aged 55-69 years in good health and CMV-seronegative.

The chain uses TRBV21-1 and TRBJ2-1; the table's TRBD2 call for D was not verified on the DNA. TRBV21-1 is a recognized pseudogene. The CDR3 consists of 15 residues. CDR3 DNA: TGTGCCAGCAGCAAAGAGGGGACTAGCGGGAGTTCGGAGTTCTTC. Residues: CASSKEGTSGSSEFF.

CDR3 amino acids: CASSQGGRAGGETQYF. In DNA, the CDR3 is TGCGCCAGCAGCCAAGGCGGAAGAGCGGGGGGTGAGACCCAGTACTTC. The rearrangement links TRBV4-1 to TRBJ2-5; TRBD2 agrees at 9 bases. V was pared by 1 base and J by 5 bases, with 8 bases of the junction left unmatched. This CDR3 contains 16 residues. Germline lookup yields CDR1 MGHRA and CDR2 YSYEKL.

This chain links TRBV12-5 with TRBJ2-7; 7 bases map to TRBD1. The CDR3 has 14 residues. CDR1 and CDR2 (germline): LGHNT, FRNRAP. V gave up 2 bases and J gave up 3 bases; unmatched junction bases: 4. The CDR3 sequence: CASGLPGDSYEQYF. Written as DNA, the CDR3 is TGTGCTAGTGGTTTGCCAGGGGACAGCTACGAGCAGTACTTC.

The CDR3 here is CASNSEYGYTF. In DNA form, the CDR3 reads TGTGCCAGTAATTCGGAGTATGGCTACACCTTC. This rearrangement joins TRBV28 to TRBJ1-2; D is unclear. The CDR3 length is 11 residues. CDR1 and CDR2 (germline): MDHEN, SYDVKM. Trimming left V 9 bases short and J 5 bases short, with 10 bases between.

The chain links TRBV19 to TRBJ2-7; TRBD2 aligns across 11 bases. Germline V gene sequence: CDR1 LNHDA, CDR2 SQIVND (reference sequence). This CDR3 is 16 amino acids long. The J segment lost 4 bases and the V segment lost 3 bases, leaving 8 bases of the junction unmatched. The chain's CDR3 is CASSILLAGGAYEQYF. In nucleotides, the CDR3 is TGTGCCAGTAGTATCCTGCTAGCGGGAGGTGCGTACGAGCAGTACTTC. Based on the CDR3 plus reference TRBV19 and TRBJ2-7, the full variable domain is DGGITQSPKYLFRKEGQNVTLSCEQNLNHDAMYWYRQDPGQGLRLIYYSQIVNDFQKGDIAEGYSVSREKKESFPLTVTSAQKNPTAFYLCASSILLAGGAYEQYFGPGTRLTVT.

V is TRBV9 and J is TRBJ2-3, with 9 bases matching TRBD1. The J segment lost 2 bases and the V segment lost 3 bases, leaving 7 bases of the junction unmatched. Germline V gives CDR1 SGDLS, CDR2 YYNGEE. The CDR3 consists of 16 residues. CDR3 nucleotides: TGTGCCAGCAGCGGTCCCGGGACAGGGATCACAGATACGCAGTATTTT. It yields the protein CASSGPGTGITDTQYF.

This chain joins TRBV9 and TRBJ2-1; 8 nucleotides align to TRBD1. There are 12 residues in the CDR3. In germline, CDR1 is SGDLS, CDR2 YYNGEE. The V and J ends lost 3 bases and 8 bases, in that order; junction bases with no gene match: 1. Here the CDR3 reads CASSADRDEQFF. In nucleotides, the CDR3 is TGTGCCAGCAGCGCGGACAGGGATGAGCAGTTCTTC.

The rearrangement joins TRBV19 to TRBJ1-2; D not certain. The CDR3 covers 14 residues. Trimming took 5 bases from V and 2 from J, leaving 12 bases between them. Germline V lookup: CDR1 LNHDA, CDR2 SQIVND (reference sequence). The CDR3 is CASSRDLLNYGYTF. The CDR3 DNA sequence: TGTGCCAGTAGTCGGGATCTTCTAAACTATGGCTACACCTTC. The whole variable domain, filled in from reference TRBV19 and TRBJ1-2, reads DGGITQSPKYLFRKEGQNVTLSCEQNLNHDAMYWYRQDPGQGLRLIYYSQIVNDFQKGDIAEGYSVSREKKESFPLTVTSAQKNPTAFYLCASSRDLLNYGYTFGSGTRLTVV.

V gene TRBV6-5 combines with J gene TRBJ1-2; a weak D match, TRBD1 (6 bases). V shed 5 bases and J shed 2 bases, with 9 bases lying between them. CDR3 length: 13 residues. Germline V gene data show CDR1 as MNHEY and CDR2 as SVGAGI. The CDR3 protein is CASSNQGNYGYTF. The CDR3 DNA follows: TGTGCCAGCAGTAACCAGGGGAACTATGGCTACACCTTC.

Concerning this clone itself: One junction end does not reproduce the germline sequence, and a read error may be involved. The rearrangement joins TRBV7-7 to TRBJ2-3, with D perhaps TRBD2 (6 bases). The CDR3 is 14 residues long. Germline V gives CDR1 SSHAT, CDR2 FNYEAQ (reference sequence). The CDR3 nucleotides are TGTGCTAGCAGCTCATCGACTAGTCCGGATACGCAGTATTTT. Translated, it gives CASSSSTSPDTQYF.

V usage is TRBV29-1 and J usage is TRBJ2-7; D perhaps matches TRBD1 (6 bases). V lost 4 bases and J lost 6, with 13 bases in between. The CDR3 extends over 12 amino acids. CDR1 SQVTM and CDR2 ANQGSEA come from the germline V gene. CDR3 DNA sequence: TGCAGCGTTGTTGGGCAGGGGACCGAGCAGTACTTC. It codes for CSVVGQGTEQYF.

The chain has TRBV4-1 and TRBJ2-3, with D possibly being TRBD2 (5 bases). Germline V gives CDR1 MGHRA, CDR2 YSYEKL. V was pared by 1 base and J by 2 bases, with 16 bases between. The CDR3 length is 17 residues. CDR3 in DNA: TGCGCCAGCAGCCAAGTCGATGCGCGGGTTTCCACAGATACGCAGTATTTT. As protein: CASSQVDARVSTDTQYF.

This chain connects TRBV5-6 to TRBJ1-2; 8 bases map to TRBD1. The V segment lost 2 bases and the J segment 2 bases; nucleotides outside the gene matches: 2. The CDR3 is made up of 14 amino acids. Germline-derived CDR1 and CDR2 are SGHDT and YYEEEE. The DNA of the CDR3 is TGTGCCAGCAGCTTTCAGGGGGCGAACTATGGCTACACCTTC. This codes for CASSFQGANYGYTF.

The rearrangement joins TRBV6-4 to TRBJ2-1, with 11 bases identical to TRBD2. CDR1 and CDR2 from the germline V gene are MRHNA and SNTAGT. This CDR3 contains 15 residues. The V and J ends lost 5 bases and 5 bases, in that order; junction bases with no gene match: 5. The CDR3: CASSQGTSGNNEQFF. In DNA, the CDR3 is TGTGCCAGCAGTCAAGGGACTAGCGGCAACAATGAGCAGTTCTTC.

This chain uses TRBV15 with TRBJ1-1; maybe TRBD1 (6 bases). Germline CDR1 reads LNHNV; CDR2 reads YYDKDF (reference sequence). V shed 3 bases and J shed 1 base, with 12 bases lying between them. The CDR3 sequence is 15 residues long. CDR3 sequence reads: CATSSEQGWNTEAFF. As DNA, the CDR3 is TGTGCCACCAGCAGTGAACAGGGTTGGAACACTGAAGCTTTCTTT.

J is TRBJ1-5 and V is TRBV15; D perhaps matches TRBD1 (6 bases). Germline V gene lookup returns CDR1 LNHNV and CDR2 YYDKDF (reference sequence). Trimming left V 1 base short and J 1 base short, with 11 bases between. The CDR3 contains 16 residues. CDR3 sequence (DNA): TGTGCCACCAGCAGAGCATTCGGGACAAGCAATCAGCCCCAGCATTTT. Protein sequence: CATSRAFGTSNQPQHF.

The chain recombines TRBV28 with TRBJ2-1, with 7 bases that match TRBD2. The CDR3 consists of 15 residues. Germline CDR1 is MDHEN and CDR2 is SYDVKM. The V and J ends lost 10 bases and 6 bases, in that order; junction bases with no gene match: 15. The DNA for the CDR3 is TGTGCCACCGAAACTCGGGCGGGAGCGGGCAATGAGCAGTTCTTC. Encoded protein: CATETRAGAGNEQFF. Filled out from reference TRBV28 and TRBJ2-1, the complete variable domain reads DVKVTQSSRYLVKRTGEKVFLECVQDMDHENMFWYRQDPGLGLRLIYFSYDVKMKEKGDIPEGYSVSREKKERFSLILESASTNQTSMYLCATETRAGAGNEQFFGPGTRLTVL.

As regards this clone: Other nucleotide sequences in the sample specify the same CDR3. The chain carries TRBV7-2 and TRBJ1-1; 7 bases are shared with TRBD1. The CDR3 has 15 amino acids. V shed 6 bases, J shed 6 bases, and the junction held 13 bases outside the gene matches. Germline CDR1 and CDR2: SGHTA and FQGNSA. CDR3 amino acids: CASSPTQGVGAEAFF. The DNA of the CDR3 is TGTGCCAGCAGTCCCACCCAGGGGGTCGGGGCTGAAGCTTTCTTT.

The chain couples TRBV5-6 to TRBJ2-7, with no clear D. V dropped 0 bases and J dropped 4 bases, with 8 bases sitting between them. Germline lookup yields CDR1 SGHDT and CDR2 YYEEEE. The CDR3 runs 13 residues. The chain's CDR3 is CASSLAPLYEQYF. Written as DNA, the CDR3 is TGTGCCAGCAGCTTGGCTCCTCTTTACGAGCAGTACTTC.

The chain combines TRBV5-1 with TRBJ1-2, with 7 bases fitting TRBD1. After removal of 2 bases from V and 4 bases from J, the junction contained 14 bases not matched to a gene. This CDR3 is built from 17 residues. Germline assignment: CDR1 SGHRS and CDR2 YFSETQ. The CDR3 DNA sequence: TGCGCCAGCAGCTTCACCCCCCCTTCGGCAGGGGGCTATGGCTACACCTTC. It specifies CASSFTPPSAGGYGYTF.

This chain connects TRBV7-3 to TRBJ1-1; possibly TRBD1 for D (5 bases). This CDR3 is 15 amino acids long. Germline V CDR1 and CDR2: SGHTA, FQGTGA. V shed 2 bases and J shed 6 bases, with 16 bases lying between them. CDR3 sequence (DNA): TGTGCCAGCAGCTTAGACCCCAGGGAAAAGGCTGAAGCTTTCTTT. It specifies CASSLDPREKAEAFF.